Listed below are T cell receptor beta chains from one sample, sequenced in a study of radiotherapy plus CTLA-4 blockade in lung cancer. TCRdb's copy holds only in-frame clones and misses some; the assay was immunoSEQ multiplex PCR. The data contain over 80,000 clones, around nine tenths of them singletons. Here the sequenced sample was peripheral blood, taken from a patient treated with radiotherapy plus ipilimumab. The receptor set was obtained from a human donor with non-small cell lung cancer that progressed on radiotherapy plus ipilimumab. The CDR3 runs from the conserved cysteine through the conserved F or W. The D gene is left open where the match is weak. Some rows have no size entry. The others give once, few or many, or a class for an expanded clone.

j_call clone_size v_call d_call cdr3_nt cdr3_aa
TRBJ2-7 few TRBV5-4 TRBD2 TGTGCCAGCAGCCGTAGCGGGTCCTACGAGCAGTACTTC CASSRSGSYEQYF
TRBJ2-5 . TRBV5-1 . TGCGCCAGCAGCTTGGACCCGCAAGAGACCCAGTACTTC CASSLDPQETQYF
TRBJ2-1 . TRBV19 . TGTGCCAGTAGTATTAGCCACCTTACAGGTTACAATGAGCAGTTCTTC CASSISHLTGYNEQFF
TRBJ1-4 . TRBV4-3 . TGCGCCAGCAGCCAAGACCAGGGACGCCTCTTTGCAACTAATGAAAAACTGTTTTTT CASSQDQGRLFATNEKLFF
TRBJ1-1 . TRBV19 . TGTGCCAGTAGTACCCCAAGGACCATCTCACCTGAAGCTTTCTTT CASSTPRTISPEAFF
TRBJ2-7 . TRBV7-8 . TGTGCCAGCAGCCCTAGCAGGGGTTACGAGCAGTACTTC CASSPSRGYEQYF
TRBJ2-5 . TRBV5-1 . TGCGCCAGCAGCTTGTCGGGCCCGGAGACCCAGTACTTC CASSLSGPETQYF
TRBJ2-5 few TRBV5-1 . TGCGCCAGCAGCTTTGAATCGGGGGCGGGGGAGACCCAGTACTTC CASSFESGAGETQYF
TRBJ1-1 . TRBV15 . TGTGCCACCAGCAGAGATCCGGGGGTTATAGGTGAAGCTTTCTTT CATSRDPGVIGEAFF
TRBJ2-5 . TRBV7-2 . TGTGCCAGCAGCATAGGCGGCAATTACCAAGAGACCCAGTACTTC CASSIGGNYQETQYF
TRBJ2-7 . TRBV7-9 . TGTGCCAGCGGACTCTATAACGAGCAGTACTTC CASGLYNEQYF
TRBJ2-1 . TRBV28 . TGTGCCAGCAGTCCCCATGGGGCCTACAATGAGCAGTTCTTC CASSPHGAYNEQFF
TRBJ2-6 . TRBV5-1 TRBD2 TGCGCCAGCAGCTTGGAAACTACTAGCGGGAGGGCCTCTGGGGCCAACGTCCTGACTTTC CASSLETTSGRASGANVLTF
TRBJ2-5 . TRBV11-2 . TGTGCCAGCAGCGGAGGGCAGTTCCAAGAGACCCAGTACTTC CASSGGQFQETQYF
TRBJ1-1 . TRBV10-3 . TGTGCCATCAGTGAAAACCCAAACACTGAAGCTTTCTTT CAISENPNTEAFF
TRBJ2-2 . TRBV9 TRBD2 TGTGCCAGCACCGGGGGAGGGTCCACCGGGGAGCTGTTTTTT CASTGGGSTGELFF
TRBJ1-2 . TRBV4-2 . TGTGCCAGCAGCCAAGCTCTTGGGGGGTCGGGGGCCTATGGCTACACCTTC CASSQALGGSGAYGYTF
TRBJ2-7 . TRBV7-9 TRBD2 TGTGCCAGCAGCCCAGGGACTATCCTATACGAGCAGTACTTC CASSPGTILYEQYF
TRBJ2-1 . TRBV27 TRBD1 TGTGCCAGCAGTCCTGGGACAGGGGTTGCTAATGAGCAGTTCTTC CASSPGTGVANEQFF
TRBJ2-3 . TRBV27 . TGTGCCAGCAGCCTTCTGACAGGGTCGGGAGCAGATACGCAGTATTTT CASSLLTGSGADTQYF
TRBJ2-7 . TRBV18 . TGTGCCAGCTCACCAGGGACGGGCCCCTCCTACGAGCAGTACTTC CASSPGTGPSYEQYF
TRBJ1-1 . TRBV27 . TGTGCCAGCAGTTTATTGGCAGGGAACACTGAAGCTTTCTTT CASSLLAGNTEAFF
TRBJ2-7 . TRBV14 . TGTGCCAGCAGCCACACAGGGACCTACGAGCAGTACTTC CASSHTGTYEQYF
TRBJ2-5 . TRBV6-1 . TGTGCCTCGTCCTTGGGGTTGGGGGTGGAGACCCAGTACTTC CASSLGLGVETQYF
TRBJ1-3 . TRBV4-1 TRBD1 TGCGCCAGCAGCCGCGAGTGGGGACAGGTTACTTTCTCTGGAAACACCATATATTTT CASSREWGQVTFSGNTIYF
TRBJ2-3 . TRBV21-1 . TGTGCCAGTTGTAGGGGTGCGACAGATACGCAGTATTTT CASCRGATDTQYF
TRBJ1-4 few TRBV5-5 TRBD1 TGTGCCAGCAGCTTGTCGACAGGGGGAAATGAAAAACTGTTTTTT CASSLSTGGNEKLFF
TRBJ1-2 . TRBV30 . TGTGCCTGGAGGACCGGGGTCTATGGCTACACCTTC CAWRTGVYGYTF
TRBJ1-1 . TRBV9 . TGTGCCAGCAGCGGTTTTATGAACACTGAAGCTTTCTTT CASSGFMNTEAFF
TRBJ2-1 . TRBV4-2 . TGTGCCAGCAGCCAAGAGACTTTAGGCCTGGGGTGGCAGTTCTTC CASSQETLGLGWQFF
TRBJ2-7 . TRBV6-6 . TGTGCCAGCAGTTACTCCCCTTACGGGGACTTAGACTTC CASSYSPYGDLDF
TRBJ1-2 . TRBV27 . TGTGCCAGCAGTTTTCAGGGTGCAGGGAACTATGGCTACACCTTC CASSFQGAGNYGYTF
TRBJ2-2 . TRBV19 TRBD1 TGTGCCAGTATCCGGACAGGGGGGACCGGGGAGCTGTTTTTT CASIRTGGTGELFF
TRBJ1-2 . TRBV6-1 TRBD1 TGTGCCAGCAGTCTAGAAAAGGGGGCGACCTATGGCTACACCTTC CASSLEKGATYGYTF
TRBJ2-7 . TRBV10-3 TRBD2 TGTGCCATCAGTGAGGGGACTAGCGGGGGAAAAGAGCAGTACTTC CAISEGTSGGKEQYF
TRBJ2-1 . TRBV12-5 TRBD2 TGTGCTAGTGGTTTGGGAAATTGGGAGGGCGCGAAGGGGAATGAGCAGTTCTTC CASGLGNWEGAKGNEQFF
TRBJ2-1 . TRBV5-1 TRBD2 TGCGCCAGCAGCTTAGCGGGGGCTTCCTACAATGAGCAGTTCTTC CASSLAGASYNEQFF
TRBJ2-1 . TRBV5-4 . TGTGCCAGCAGCGCGCCAGGGAATGAGCAGTTCTTC CASSAPGNEQFF
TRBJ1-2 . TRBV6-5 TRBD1 TGTGCCAGCACCCTAACACGACAGGGGGTCTATGGCTACACCTTC CASTLTRQGVYGYTF